One T cell receptor (beta chain) is described in this entry. These data come from a study of cytomegalovirus exposure and HLA in healthy donors. About the study: Ancestry clustering placed about four fifths of some 400 genotyped donors in the Caucasian-associated cluster.

Use of 60 Vbeta and 13 Jbeta primers characterized the PCR. TCRdb keeps only in-frame clones here, not all; method: immunoSEQ multiplex PCR. The profile shows 200,000 to 250,000 clones, around 80% of them singletons. Specimen: PBMCs. This TCR was sampled from a boy between 2 and 10 years old in good health and CMV-seronegative.

DNA for the CDR3: TGTGCCAGCAGATTACAGGAGAATCAGCCCCAGCATTTT. This codes for CASRLQENQPQHF. The chain has TRBV6-6 and TRBJ1-5; D is possibly TRBD1 (5 bases). Trimming took 6 bases from V and 4 from J, leaving 10 bases between them. CDR3 length: 13 residues. Per the germline V gene, CDR1 is MNHNY and CDR2 is SVGAGI (reference sequence).